Below are 8 T cell receptor beta chains sequenced from a single sample in a study of vaccination effects on CD4 cells after COVID-19. The protocol was immunoSEQ multiplex PCR, while the TCRdb copy is restricted to in-frame clones and leaves out a portion. The data contain tens of thousands of clones, nearly 75% of them singletons. Sequencing followed a ViraFEST assay step that expanded antigen-specific CD4+ T cells with viral peptide pools. Having been cultured for 9 to 11 days, the cells underwent CD4+ T cell isolation. Participants each got two BNT162b2 or mRNA-1273 vaccine doses. No antigen has been identified for these receptors. The material sequenced was CD4+ T cells from PBMCs cultured with HCoV-OC43 spike peptides, taken after COVID-19 vaccination. Subset: HCoV-OC43 spike overlapping peptide pool stimulation. These receptors originate from a human donor who received a COVID-19 vaccine.

This chain links TRBV5-4 with TRBJ2-3; 7 bases are shared with TRBD2. This CDR3 has 15 amino acids. The V and J ends lost 4 bases and 6 bases, in that order; junction bases with no gene match: 11. The germline V gene has CDR1 SGHNT and CDR2 YYREEE (reference sequence). Here the CDR3 reads CASSMDGGSFDTQYF. The CDR3 DNA follows: TGTGCCAGCAGCATGGACGGCGGGAGCTTCGATACGCAGTATTTT.

This chain connects TRBV5-1 to TRBJ1-1; D not certain. Germline lookup yields CDR1 SGHRS and CDR2 YFSETQ. V was pared by 4 bases and J by 3 bases, with 10 bases between. This CDR3 is built from 13 residues. In DNA form, the CDR3 reads TGCGCCAGCAGCCTAGGGCGCGACACTGAAGCTTTCTTT. Amino acids: CASSLGRDTEAFF.

This chain uses TRBV3-1 (or the pseudogene TRBV3-2) with TRBJ1-4; no definite D call. The germline V and J ends were trimmed by 2 bases and 10 bases, with 11 bases remaining between them. This CDR3 has 13 residues. Germline loops: CDR1 LGHDT, CDR2 YNNKEL (reference sequence). The CDR3 region is CASSQLTGRKLFF. For the CDR3, the DNA is TGTGCCAGCAGCCAACTAACCGGGAGAAAACTGTTTTTT.

The chain couples TRBV27 to TRBJ1-2; 7 positions agree with TRBD1. From germline, CDR1 is MNHEY and CDR2 SMNVEV (reference sequence). V shed 5 bases, J shed 8 bases, and the junction held 17 bases outside the gene matches. CDR3 length: 16 residues. CDR3 in DNA: TGTGCCAGCAGTCCCACGGGGTTGGAGGGGGCTCGCGGCTACACCTTC. This sequence encodes CASSPTGLEGARGYTF.

The chain couples TRBV14 to TRBJ1-2; D remains unclear. This CDR3 is built from 14 residues. Germline V gene lookup returns CDR1 SGHDN and CDR2 FVKESK. V lost 1 base and J lost 4, with 10 bases in between. As DNA, the CDR3 is TGTGCCAGCAGCCAAGTATGGGCCCTCTATGGCTACACCTTC. Protein product: CASSQVWALYGYTF.

The rearrangement joins TRBV5-4 to TRBJ2-5; TRBD2 matches at 14 bases. CDR1 and CDR2 from the germline V gene are SGHNT and YYREEE (reference sequence). The CDR3 totals 18 residues. With V trimmed by 3 bases and J by 1 base, 8 bases remained unmatched. The CDR3 is CASSWGTSGSRRQETQYF. CDR3 DNA sequence: TGTGCCAGCAGCTGGGGGACTAGCGGGAGTCGTCGCCAAGAGACCCAGTACTTC.

This sequence joins TRBV5-4 and TRBJ1-1; TRBD1 matches at 10 bases. This CDR3 region has 15 residues. Germline CDR1 reads SGHNT; CDR2 reads YYREEE (reference sequence). V trimming: 4 bases; J trimming: 5 bases; junction bases outside the gene matches: 8. CDR3 bases: TGTGCCAGCAGCCCTCGACAGGGGGCGCGAACTGAAGCTTTCTTT. As protein: CASSPRQGARTEAFF.

The J gene is TRBJ2-1, the V gene TRBV19; 12 positions match TRBD1. Germline V gene lookup returns CDR1 LNHDA and CDR2 SQIVND (reference sequence). After removal of 1 base from V and 4 bases from J, the junction contained 8 bases not matched to a gene. The CDR3 has 18 residues. The CDR3 nucleotides are TGTGCCAGTAGTATAGCGGGACAGGGGGCGTTAGCATACAATGAGCAGTTCTTC. It yields the protein CASSIAGQGALAYNEQFF. Combining the CDR3 with reference TRBV19 and TRBJ2-1 gives the whole variable domain DGGITQSPKYLFRKEGQNVTLSCEQNLNHDAMYWYRQDPGQGLRLIYYSQIVNDFQKGDIAEGYSVSREKKESFPLTVTSAQKNPTAFYLCASSIAGQGALAYNEQFFGPGTRLTVL.